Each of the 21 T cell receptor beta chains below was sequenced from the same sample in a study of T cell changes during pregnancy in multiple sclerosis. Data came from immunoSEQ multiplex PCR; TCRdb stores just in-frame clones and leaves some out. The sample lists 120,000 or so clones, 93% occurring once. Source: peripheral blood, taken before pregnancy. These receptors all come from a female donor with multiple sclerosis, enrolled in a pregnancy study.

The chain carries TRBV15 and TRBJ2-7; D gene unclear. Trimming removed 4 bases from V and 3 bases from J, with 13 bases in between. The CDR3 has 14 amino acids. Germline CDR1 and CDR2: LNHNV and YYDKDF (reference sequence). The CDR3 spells CATSMGGGDYEQYF. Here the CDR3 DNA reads TGTGCCACCAGCATGGGTGGTGGAGACTACGAGCAGTACTTC.

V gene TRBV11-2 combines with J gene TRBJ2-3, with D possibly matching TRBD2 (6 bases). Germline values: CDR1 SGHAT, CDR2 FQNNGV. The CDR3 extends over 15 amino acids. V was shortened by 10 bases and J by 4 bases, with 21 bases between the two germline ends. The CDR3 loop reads CATRVVGGVSDTQYF. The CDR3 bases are TGTGCCACCCGGGTTGTGGGGGGTGTATCAGATACGCAGTATTTT.

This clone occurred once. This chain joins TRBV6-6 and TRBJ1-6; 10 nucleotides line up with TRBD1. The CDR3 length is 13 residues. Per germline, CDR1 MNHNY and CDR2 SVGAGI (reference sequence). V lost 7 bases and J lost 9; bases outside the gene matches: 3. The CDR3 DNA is TGTGCCAGCAACGACAGGGGGCTTTCACCCCTCCACTTT. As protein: CASNDRGLSPLHF.

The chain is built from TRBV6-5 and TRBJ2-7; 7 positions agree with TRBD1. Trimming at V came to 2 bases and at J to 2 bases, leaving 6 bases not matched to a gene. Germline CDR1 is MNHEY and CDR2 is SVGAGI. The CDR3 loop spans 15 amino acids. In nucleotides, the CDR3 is TGTGCCAGCAGTTACGTGGGCAGGGGGACCTACGAGCAGTACTTC. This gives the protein CASSYVGRGTYEQYF.

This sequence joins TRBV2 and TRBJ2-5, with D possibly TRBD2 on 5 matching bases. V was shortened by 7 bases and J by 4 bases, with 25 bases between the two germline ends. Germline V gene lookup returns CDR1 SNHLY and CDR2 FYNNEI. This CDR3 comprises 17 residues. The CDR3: CASNRDGLAGLGETQYF. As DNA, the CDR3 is TGTGCCAGCAATCGTGACGGGCTGGCGGGCCTAGGAGAGACCCAGTACTTC.

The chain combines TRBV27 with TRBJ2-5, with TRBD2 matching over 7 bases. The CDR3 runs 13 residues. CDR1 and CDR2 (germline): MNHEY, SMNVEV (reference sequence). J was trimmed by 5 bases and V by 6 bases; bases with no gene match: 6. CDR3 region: CASRSQRGETQYF. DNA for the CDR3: TGTGCCAGCAGAAGTCAGCGGGGCGAGACCCAGTACTTC.

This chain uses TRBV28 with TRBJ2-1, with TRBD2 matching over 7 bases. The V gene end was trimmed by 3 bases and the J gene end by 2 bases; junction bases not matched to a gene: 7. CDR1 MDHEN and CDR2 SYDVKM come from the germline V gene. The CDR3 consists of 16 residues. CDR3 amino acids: CASSFRVAGPYNEQFF. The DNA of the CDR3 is TGTGCCAGCAGTTTTCGAGTAGCGGGCCCCTACAATGAGCAGTTCTTC.

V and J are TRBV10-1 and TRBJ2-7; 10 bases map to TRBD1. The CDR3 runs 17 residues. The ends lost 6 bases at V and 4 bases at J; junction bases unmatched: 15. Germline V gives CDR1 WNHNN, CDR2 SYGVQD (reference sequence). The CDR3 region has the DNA TGCGCCAGCAGGCTGAGGCCCCAGACAGGGGGCTCGTACGAGCAGTACTTC. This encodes CASRLRPQTGGSYEQYF.

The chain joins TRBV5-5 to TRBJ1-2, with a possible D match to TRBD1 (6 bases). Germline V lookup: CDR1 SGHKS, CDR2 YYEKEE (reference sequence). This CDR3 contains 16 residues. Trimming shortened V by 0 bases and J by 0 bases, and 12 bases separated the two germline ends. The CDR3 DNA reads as TGTGCCAGCAGCTTGGATATGGGGGCAGCTAACTATGGCTACACCTTC. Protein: CASSLDMGAANYGYTF.

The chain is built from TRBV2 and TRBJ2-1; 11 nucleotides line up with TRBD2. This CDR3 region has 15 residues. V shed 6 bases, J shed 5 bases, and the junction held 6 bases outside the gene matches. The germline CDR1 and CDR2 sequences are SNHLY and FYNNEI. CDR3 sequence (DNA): TGTGCCAGCAGGGCACTAGCGGGGGCCGACAATGAGCAGTTCTTC. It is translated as CASRALAGADNEQFF.

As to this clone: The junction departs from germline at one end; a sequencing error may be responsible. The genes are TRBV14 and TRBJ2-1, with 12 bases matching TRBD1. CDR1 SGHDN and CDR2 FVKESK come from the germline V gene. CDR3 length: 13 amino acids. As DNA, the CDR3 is TGTGCCAGCAGCCAGGCGCGGGACAGGGGGCACGTCTTC. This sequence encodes CASSQARDRGHVF.

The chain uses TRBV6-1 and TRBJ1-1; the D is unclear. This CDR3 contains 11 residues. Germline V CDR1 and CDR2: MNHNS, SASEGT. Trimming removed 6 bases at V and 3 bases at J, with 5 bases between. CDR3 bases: TGTGCCAGCAGCTTAGACACTGAAGCTTTCTTT. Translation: CASSLDTEAFF.

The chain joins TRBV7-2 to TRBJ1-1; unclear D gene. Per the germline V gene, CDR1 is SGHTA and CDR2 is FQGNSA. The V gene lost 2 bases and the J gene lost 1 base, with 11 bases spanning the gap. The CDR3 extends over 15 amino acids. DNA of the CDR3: TGTGCCAGCAGCTTATTTTTGATCAGGAACACTGAAGCTTTCTTT. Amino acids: CASSLFLIRNTEAFF.

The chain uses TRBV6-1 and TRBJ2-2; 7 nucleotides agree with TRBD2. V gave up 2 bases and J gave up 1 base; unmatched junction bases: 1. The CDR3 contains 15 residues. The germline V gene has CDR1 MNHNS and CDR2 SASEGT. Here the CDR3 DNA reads TGTGCCAGCAGTGAACAGCGGGGGAACACCGGGGAGCTGTTTTTT. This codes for CASSEQRGNTGELFF.

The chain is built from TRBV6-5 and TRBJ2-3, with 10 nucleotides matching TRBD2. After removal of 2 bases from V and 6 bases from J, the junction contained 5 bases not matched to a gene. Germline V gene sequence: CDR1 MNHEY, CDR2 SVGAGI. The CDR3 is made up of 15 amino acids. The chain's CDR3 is CASSYESGGADTQYF. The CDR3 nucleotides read TGTGCCAGCAGTTACGAAAGCGGGGGGGCGGATACGCAGTATTTT.

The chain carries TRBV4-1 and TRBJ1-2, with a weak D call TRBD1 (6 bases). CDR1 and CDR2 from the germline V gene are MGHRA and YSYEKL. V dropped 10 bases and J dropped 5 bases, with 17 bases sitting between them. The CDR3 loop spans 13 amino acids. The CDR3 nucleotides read TGCGCCACCAGGGGCGCGAAGGATTATGGCTACACCTTC. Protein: CATRGAKDYGYTF.

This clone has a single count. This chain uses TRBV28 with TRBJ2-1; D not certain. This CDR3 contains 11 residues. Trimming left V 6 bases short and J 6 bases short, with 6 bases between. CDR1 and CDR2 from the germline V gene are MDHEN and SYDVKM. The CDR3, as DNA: TGTGCCAGCAGCGGGTTCAATGAGCAGTTCTTC. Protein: CASSGFNEQFF. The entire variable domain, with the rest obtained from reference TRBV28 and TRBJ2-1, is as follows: DVKVTQSSRYLVKRTGEKVFLECVQDMDHENMFWYRQDPGLGLRLIYFSYDVKMKEKGDIPEGYSVSREKKERFSLILESASTNQTSMYLCASSGFNEQFFGPGTRLTVL.

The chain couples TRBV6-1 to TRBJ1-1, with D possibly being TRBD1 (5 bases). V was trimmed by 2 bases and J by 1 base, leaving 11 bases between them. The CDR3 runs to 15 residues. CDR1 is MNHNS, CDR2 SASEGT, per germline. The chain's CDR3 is CASSEQGYGNTEAFF. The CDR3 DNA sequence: TGTGCCAGCAGTGAACAGGGATACGGGAACACTGAAGCTTTCTTT.

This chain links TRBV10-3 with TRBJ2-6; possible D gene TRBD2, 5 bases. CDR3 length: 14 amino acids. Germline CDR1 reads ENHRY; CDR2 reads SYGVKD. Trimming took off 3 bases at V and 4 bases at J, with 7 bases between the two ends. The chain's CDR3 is CAISDSGGANVLTF. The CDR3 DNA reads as TGTGCCATCAGTGACAGCGGAGGGGCCAACGTCCTGACTTTC.

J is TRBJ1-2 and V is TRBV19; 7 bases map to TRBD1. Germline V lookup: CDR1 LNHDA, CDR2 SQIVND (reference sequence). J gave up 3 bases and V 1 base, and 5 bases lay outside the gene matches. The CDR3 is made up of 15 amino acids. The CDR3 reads CASSIGAGGDYGYTF. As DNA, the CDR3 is TGTGCCAGTAGTATAGGAGCAGGGGGAGACTATGGCTACACCTTC.

CDR3 in amino acids: CASSWRTGGLETQYF. CDR3 DNA: TGTGCCAGCAGCTGGAGGACAGGGGGGTTGGAGACCCAGTACTTC. This sequence joins TRBV11-2 and TRBJ2-5; 10 bases match TRBD1. Germline-derived CDR1 and CDR2 are SGHAT and FQNNGV. The CDR3 length is 15 residues. V was clipped by 4 bases and J by 5 bases; unmatched bases: 7.